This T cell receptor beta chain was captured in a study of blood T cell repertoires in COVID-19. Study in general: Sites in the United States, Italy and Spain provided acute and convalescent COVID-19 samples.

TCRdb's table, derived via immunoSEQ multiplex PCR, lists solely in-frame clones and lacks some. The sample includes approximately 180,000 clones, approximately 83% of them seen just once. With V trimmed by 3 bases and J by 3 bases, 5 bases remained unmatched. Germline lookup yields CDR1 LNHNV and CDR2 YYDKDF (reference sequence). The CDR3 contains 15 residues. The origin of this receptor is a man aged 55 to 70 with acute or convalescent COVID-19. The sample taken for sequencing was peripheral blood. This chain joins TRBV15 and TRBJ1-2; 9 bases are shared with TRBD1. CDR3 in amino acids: CATSSYRGPHYGYTF. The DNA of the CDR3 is TGTGCCACCAGCAGTTACAGGGGGCCCCACTATGGCTACACCTTC.